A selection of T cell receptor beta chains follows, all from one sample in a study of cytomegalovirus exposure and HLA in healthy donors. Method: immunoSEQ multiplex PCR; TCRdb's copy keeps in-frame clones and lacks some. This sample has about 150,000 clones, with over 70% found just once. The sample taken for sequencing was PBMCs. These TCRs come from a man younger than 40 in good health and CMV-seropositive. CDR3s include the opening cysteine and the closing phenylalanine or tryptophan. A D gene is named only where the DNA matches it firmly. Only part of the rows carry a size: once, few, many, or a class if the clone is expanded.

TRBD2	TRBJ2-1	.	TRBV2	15	TGTGCCAGCAGGGACGAGGGACTAGTGGTCGGTGAGCAGTTCTTC	CASRDEGLVVGEQFF
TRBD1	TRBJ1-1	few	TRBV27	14	TGTGCCAGCAATAGACAGGGGCCAAACACTGAAGCTTTCTTT	CASNRQGPNTEAFF
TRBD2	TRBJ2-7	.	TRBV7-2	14	TGTGCCAGCAGCTTAGCCGGGGGGGGGTACGAGCAGTACTTC	CASSLAGGGYEQYF
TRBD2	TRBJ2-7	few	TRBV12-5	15	TGTGCTAGTGGTCCCCGGACTAGCGTGTCCTACGAGCAGTACTTC	CASGPRTSVSYEQYF
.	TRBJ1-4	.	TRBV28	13	TGTGCCAGCAGTATAACCGAGAGGGAAAAACTGTTTTTT	CASSITEREKLFF
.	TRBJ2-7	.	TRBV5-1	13	TGCGCCAGCAGCTCTTGGGGCGCAGGGGAGCAGTACTTC	CASSSWGAGEQYF
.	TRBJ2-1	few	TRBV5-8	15	TGTGCCAGCAGCTTGATTTTGGCAGGGTACAATGAGCAGTTCTTC	CASSLILAGYNEQFF
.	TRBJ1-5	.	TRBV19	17	TGTGCCAGTAGCGGCCGCGGCAGCCTATGGAGCAATCAGCCCCAGCATTTT	CASSGRGSLWSNQPQHF
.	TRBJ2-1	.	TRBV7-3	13	TGTGCCAGCAGCGCAGGGTACCCCAATGAGCAGTTCTTC	CASSAGYPNEQFF
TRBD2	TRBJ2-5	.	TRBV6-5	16	TGTGCCAGCAGTTATCGAGGGACTAGCGGGGGTGAGACCCAGTACTTC	CASSYRGTSGGETQYF
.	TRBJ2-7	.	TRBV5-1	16	TGCGCCAGCAGCCCGGGTGCCTCGGGACATTTCTACGAGCAGTACTTC	CASSPGASGHFYEQYF
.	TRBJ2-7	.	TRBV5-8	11	TGTGCCAGCAGCTCTCAGGTCGAGCAGTACTTC	CASSSQVEQYF
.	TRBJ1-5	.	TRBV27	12	TGTGCCAGCAGGACAGGATCCCAGCCCCAGCATTTT	CASRTGSQPQHF
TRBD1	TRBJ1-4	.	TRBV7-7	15	TGTGCTAGCAGCTCTAGACAGGGTGGTAATGAAAAACTGTTTTTT	CASSSRQGGNEKLFF
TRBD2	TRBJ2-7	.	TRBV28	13	TGTGCCAGCAGAGCGACTAGCACCTACGAGCAGTACTTC	CASRATSTYEQYF
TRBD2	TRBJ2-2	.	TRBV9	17	TGTGCCAGCAGCGTAGGTCCTAGCGGAGAGAAGGCCGGGGAGCTGTTTTTT	CASSVGPSGEKAGELFF
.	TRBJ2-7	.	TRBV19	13	TGTGGCTGGCCGGGGGAACGATCCTACGAGCAGTACTTC	CGWPGERSYEQYF
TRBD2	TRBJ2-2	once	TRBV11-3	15	TGTGCCAGCAGCTTAGCGCCACTAGCGTCCGGGGAGCTGTTTTTT	CASSLAPLASGELFF
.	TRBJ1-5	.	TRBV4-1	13	TGCGCCAGCAGCCAAGATACAGTTCAGCCCCAGCATTTT	CASSQDTVQPQHF
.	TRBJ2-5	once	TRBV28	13	TGTGCCAGCAGTTTAGCTAGCCCCGAGACCCAGTACTTC	CASSLASPETQYF